This TCR beta chain was captured by sequencing in a study of tumor-infiltrating lymphocytes in localized non-small cell lung cancer. Findings of the study overall: Technical variation could not be separated from intratumor heterogeneity here.

Per germline, CDR1 SGHNT and CDR2 YYREEE (reference sequence). The V and J ends lost 4 bases and 8 bases, in that order; junction bases with no gene match: 11. The CDR3 is 15 residues long. Clones were read by immunoSEQ multiplex PCR, and TCRdb kept only the in-frame ones, dropping some. Of thousands of clones listed, 77% are singletons. In this sample, this clone turned up once. Antigen specificity is unknown. Sequenced sample: lung tumor tissue. The chain links TRBV5-4 to TRBJ1-4; 7 bases map to TRBD1. The source of this sequence is a human donor with non-small cell lung cancer. For the CDR3, the DNA is TGTGCCAGCAGCCCACGAGAGGGGGCTCGGGAAAAACTGTTTTTT. Encoded protein: CASSPREGAREKLFF.